Presented here are 9 T cell receptor beta chains from one specimen sequenced in a study of OX40 agonist ivuxolimab in advanced cancers. TCRdb's table, derived via immunoSEQ multiplex PCR, lists solely in-frame clones and lacks some. The sample shows 50,000 to 65,000 clones, around nine tenths of them seen only once. The sequences come from CD4+ or CD8+ T cells sorted from blood, collected in a trial of the OX40 agonist ivuxolimab. These receptors were taken from an adult with an advanced solid tumor such as melanoma, head and neck, liver or kidney cancer.

The chain employs TRBV5-1 and TRBJ2-3; 11 positions agree with TRBD2. After removal of 4 bases from V and 4 bases from J, the junction contained 5 bases not matched to a gene. The CDR3 consists of 15 residues. From germline, CDR1 is SGHRS and CDR2 YFSETQ. The CDR3 spells CASSPGLAEADTQYF. The CDR3 DNA is TGCGCCAGCAGCCCGGGACTAGCGGAGGCAGATACGCAGTATTTT.

The rearrangement links TRBV6-5 to TRBJ2-1, with 9 bases matching TRBD1. CDR3 length: 13 residues. V lost 6 bases to trimming and J lost 3 bases; unmatched junction nucleotides: 0. Looked up from germline, CDR1 is MNHEY and CDR2 is SVGAGI. The CDR3: CASRGQGYNEQFF. CDR3 DNA: TGTGCCAGCAGGGGACAGGGCTACAATGAGCAGTTCTTC.

V and J are TRBV7-9 and TRBJ2-5; D could derive from TRBD1 or TRBD2 (6 bases each). V was clipped by 1 base and J by 5 bases, with 17 bases between them. CDR3 size: 16 residues. The V gene's germline CDR1 is SEHNR and CDR2 FQNEAQ (reference sequence). The CDR3 nucleotides are TGTGCCAGCAGCTTAGAGGTTCGGGGGCCGAGGGAGACCCAGTACTTC. Residues: CASSLEVRGPRETQYF.

This clone was observed a single time. The rearrangement links TRBV7-2 to TRBJ2-7, with unresolved D. V lost 2 bases to trimming and J lost 3 bases, with 14 bases between them. CDR3 size: 15 residues. Germline loops: CDR1 SGHTA, CDR2 FQGNSA. The CDR3 here is CASSLRPTEFYEQYF. CDR3 DNA sequence: TGTGCCAGCAGCTTAAGGCCTACAGAATTCTACGAGCAGTACTTC.

The chain has TRBV4-1 and TRBJ1-1; no definite D call. V lost 1 base and J 2 bases, leaving 8 bases between the germline ends. CDR1 and CDR2 from the germline V gene are MGHRA and YSYEKL. This CDR3 spans 14 amino acids. CDR3 in amino acids: CASSQAAINTEAFF. The CDR3, as DNA: TGCGCCAGCAGCCAAGCTGCTATAAACACTGAAGCTTTCTTT.

V usage is TRBV29-1 and J usage is TRBJ2-3; no clear D. Looked up from germline, CDR1 is SQVTM and CDR2 is ANQGSEA. V was shortened by 4 bases and J by 4 bases, with 9 bases between the two germline ends. The CDR3 covers 12 residues. The CDR3 sequence: CSVGTESDTQYF. The CDR3 DNA is TGCAGCGTTGGAACAGAATCAGATACGCAGTATTTT.

The rearrangement joins TRBV19 to TRBJ2-5; 9 bases map to TRBD2. J lost 4 bases, V lost 5 bases, and 8 bases had no gene match. The CDR3 has 15 amino acids. Per germline, CDR1 LNHDA and CDR2 SQIVND (reference sequence). CDR3 sequence: CASSWGAGGRETQYF. CDR3 sequence (DNA): TGTGCCAGTAGTTGGGGAGCGGGAGGTAGAGAGACCCAGTACTTC.

This clone was seen a single time. This chain links TRBV5-4 with TRBJ2-5; 9 nucleotides agree with TRBD2. The CDR3 runs 14 residues. The germline gives CDR1 SGHNT, CDR2 YYREEE (reference sequence). V dropped 3 bases and J dropped 4; count of bases not matched to a gene: 4. The CDR3: CASSSKTSGETQYF. CDR3 coding DNA: TGTGCCAGCAGCTCCAAGACTAGCGGAGAGACCCAGTACTTC.

CDR3 amino acids: CASSQDLWGKKYNSPLHF. The DNA of the CDR3 is TGTGCCAGCAGCCAAGATTTATGGGGAAAGAAGTATAATTCACCCCTCCACTTT. The genes are TRBV14 and TRBJ1-6; D remains unclear. CDR1 is SGHDN and CDR2 is FVKESK in the germline V gene. Trimming pared 0 bases from V and 4 bases from J, leaving 16 bases between. The length of the CDR3 is 18 residues.